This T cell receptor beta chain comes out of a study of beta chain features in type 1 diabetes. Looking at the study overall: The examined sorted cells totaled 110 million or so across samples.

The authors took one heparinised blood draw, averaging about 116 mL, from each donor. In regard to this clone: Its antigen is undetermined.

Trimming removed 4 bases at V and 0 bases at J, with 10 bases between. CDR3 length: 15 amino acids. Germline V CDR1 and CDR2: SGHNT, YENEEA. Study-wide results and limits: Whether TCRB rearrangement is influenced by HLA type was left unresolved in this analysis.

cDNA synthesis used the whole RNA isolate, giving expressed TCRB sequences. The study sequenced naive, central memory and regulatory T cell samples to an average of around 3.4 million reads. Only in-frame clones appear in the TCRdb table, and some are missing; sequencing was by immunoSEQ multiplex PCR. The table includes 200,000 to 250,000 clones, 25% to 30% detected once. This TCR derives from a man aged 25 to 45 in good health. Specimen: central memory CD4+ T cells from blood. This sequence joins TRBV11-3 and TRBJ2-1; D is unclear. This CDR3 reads CASSSTYGSYNEQFF. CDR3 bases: TGTGCCAGCAGCTCTACATACGGCTCCTACAATGAGCAGTTCTTC.